The clone carrying this TCR gamma chain is labeled medium-sized. Antigen: not known. TCRdb reanalyzed the multiplex PCR reads using CATT. The repertoire includes over a thousand gamma-chain clones, 9% to 10% of them detected once, and under 40% sits in the top ten. Genomic DNA from isolated PBMCs served as the sequencing template. This sample was taken from a study of gamma delta lymphoproliferative disorders and STAT genes. The study, taken as a whole, reports: Apart from a couple of gamma clonotypes, major patient clonotypes were public.

Germline CDR1 is VTNTFY and CDR2 is YDVSTARD (reference sequence). After removal of 0 bases from V and 6 bases from J, the junction contained 8 bases not matched to a gene. CDR3 length: 14 residues. The TCR was taken from a human donor in good health. The V and J genes are TRGV3 and TRGJ1 or TRGJ2. TCRdb gives no J gene; it was assigned here by matching the DNA to germline. Sequencing was performed on blood. Written as DNA, the CDR3 is TGTGCCACCTGGGACAGGCGTTTAGGTTATAAGAAACTCTTT. Amino acids: CATWDRRLGYKKLF.